This T cell receptor beta chain was retrieved from a study of vaccination and CD4 T cells after COVID-19. As to treatment: roughly 10-day PBMC culture with coronavirus spike peptide pools or control peptides (ViraFEST assay). V was clipped by 5 bases and J by 6 bases; unmatched bases: 7. There are 14 residues in the CDR3. The germline V gene has CDR1 SGHTA and CDR2 FQGTGA. Sequence data for DNA of cultured CD4+ T cells were generated by the Oncomine TCR Beta short-read assay. TCRdb processed the PCR reads anew with MiXCR; each CDR3 protein has one entry. The profile shows more than 15,000 distinct CDR3 sequences, more than 40% of them singletons. As for this clonotype: Its antigen is still unknown.

This TCR came from a human donor who had recovered from COVID-19. Sample: CD4+ T cells from blood, cultured in vitro, taken before SARS-CoV-2 vaccination. This chain joins TRBV7-3 and TRBJ1-1, with 9 bases aligning to TRBD1. In DNA form, the CDR3 reads TGTGCCAGCAGCCAACAGGGGGCGAAGGCTGAAGCTTTCTTT. Translated, it gives CASSQQGAKAEAFF.